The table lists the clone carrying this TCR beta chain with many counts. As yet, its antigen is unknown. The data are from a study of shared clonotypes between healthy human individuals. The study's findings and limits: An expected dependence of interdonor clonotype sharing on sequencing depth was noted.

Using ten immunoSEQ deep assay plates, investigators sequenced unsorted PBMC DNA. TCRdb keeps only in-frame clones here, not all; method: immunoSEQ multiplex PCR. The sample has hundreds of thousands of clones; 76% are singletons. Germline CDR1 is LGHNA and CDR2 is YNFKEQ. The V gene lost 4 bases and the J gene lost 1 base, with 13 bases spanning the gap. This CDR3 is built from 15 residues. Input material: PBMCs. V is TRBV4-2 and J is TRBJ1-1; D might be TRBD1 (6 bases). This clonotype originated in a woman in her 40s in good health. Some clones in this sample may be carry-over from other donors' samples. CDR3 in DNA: TGTGCCAGCAGCCCGTTACAGGGTGGGAACACTGAAGCTTTCTTT. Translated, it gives CASSPLQGGNTEAFF.